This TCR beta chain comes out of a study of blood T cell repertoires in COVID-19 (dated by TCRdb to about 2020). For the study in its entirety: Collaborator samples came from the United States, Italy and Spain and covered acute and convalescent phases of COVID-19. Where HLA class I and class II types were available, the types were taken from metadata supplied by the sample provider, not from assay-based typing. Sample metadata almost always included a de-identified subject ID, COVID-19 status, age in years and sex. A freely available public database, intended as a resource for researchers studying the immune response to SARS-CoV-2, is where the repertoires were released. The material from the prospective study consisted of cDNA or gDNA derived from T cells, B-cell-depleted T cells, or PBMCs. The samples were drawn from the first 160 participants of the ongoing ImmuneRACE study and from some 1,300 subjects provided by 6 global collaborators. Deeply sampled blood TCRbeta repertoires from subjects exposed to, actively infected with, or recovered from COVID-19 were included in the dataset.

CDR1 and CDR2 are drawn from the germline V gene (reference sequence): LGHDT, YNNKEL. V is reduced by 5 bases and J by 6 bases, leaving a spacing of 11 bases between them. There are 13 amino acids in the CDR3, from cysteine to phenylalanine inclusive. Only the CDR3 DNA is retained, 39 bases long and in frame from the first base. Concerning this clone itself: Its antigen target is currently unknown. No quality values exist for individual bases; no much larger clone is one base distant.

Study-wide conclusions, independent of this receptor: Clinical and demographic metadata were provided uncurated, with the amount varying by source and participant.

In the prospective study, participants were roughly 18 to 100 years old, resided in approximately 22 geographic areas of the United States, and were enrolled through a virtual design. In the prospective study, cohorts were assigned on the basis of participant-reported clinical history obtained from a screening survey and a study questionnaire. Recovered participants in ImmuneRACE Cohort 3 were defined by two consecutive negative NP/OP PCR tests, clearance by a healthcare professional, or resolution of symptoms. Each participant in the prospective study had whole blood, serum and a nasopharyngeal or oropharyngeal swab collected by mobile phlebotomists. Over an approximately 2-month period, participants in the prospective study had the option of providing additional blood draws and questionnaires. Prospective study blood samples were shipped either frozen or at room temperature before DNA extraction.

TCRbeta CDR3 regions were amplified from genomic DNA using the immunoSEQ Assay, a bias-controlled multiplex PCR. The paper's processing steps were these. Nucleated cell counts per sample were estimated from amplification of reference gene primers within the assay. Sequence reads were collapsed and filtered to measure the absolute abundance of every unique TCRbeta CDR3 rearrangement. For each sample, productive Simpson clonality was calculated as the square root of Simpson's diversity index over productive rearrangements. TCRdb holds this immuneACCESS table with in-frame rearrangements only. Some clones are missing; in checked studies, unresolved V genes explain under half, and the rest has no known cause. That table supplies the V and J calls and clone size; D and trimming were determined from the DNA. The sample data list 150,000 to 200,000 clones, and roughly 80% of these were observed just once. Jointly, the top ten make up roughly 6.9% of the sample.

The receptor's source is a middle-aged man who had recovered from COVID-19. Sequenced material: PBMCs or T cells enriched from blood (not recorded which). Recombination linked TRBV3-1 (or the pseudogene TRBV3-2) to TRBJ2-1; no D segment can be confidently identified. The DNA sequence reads TGTGCCAGCAGCTCACTCCGGAGCAATGAGCAGTTCTTC. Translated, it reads CASSSLRSNEQFF.